The clone carrying this TCR beta chain was found once. The data were obtained in a study of graft-versus-host responses after intestinal transplantation. Sequenced by immunoSEQ multiplex PCR; TCRdb stores in-frame clones only, minus some. This repertoire shows 49,000 or so clones, 85% to 95% found once; its top ten account for under 7.5%. Losses at the gene ends were 0 bases for V and 6 bases for J; bases not matched to a gene: 9. Germline values: CDR1 SGHRS, CDR2 YFSETQ. The length of the CDR3 is 15 residues. This receptor was taken from a human patient who received an intestinal transplant, so some T cells may come from the graft donor. The sample here was PBMCs, taken about 800 days after a first intestinal transplant, on the day of a second. The V call is TRBV5-1, the J call TRBJ2-7; 7 nucleotides align to TRBD2. CDR3 in DNA: TGCGCCAGCAGCTTGGCGACCGGGAGGTTTGCCGAGCAGTACTTC. Its translation is CASSLATGRFAEQYF.